These T cell receptor beta chains were read from a single sample in a study of T cell responses to AZD1222 COVID-19 vaccine. Profiled with immunoSEQ multiplex PCR; TCRdb holds only in-frame clones, not every one. The sample holds some 130,000 clones, 90% to 95% seen once. The specimen was peripheral blood, collected 28 days after the second AZD1222 dose. These TCRs come from an adult who received the AZD1222 COVID-19 vaccine. The CDR3 runs from the conserved cysteine through the conserved F or W. Each record gives: D gene, clone size, V gene, J gene, CDR3 protein, CDR3 DNA. The D gene is left open where the match is weak. Not every row has a clone size; where given, it reads once, few, many or a size class.

TRBD1,.,TRBV12-3/TRBV12-4,TRBJ1-2,CASTPGQRYGYTF,TGTGCCAGCACCCCGGGACAGCGGTATGGCTACACCTTC
.,.,TRBV9,TRBJ2-7,CASSGQDHEQYF,TGTGCCAGCAGCGGGCAGGACCACGAGCAGTACTTC
.,.,TRBV7-8,TRBJ1-5,CASSPYRSNQPQHF,TGTGCCAGCAGCCCCTACAGAAGCAATCAGCCCCAGCATTTT
.,once,TRBV5-1,TRBJ2-7,CASSLVGGSSYEQYF,TGCGCCAGCAGCTTGGTTGGCGGCAGCTCCTACGAGCAGTACTTC
TRBD2,.,TRBV3-1/TRBV3-2,TRBJ2-3,CASSQDGTSAGTDTQYF,TGTGCCAGCAGCCAAGATGGGACTAGCGCGGGGACAGATACGCAGTATTTT
TRBD1,.,TRBV2,TRBJ1-5,CASRNRDRGLRNQPQHF,TGTGCCAGCAGGAACCGGGACAGGGGACTGCGCAATCAGCCCCAGCATTTT
TRBD1,.,TRBV28,TRBJ2-7,CASSYRGSPYEQYF,TGTGCCAGCAGTTACAGGGGATCCCCCTACGAGCAGTACTTC
.,once,TRBV27,TRBJ2-1,CATRDFTYNEQFF,TGTGCTACCCGGGACTTCACCTACAATGAGCAGTTCTTC
.,.,TRBV7-8,TRBJ1-5,CASSLSSQPGNQPQHF,TGTGCCAGCAGCTTATCCAGCCAGCCGGGCAATCAGCCCCAGCATTTT
TRBD1,.,TRBV6-2/TRBV6-3,TRBJ2-1,CASSYVGQGGNEQFF,TGTGCCAGCAGTTATGTAGGACAGGGGGGGAATGAGCAGTTCTTC
.,.,TRBV28,TRBJ2-7,CASSLFKGYEQYF,TGTGCCAGCAGTTTGTTTAAGGGCTACGAGCAGTACTTC
.,.,TRBV5-4,TRBJ1-4,CASSFDLTVNEKLFF,TGTGCCAGCAGCTTCGACCTGACGGTTAATGAAAAACTGTTTTTT
.,.,TRBV7-6,TRBJ2-3,CASSTYEADTQYF,TGTGCCAGCAGCACTTACGAGGCAGATACGCAGTATTTT
.,.,TRBV3-1/TRBV3-2,TRBJ1-6,CASGYTTKREPPQSSYNSPLHF,TGTGCCAGCGGCTACACAACCAAGCGGGAACCCCCTCAGAGCTCCTATAATTCACCCCTCCACTTT
TRBD1,.,TRBV7-6,TRBJ1-2,CASSMDVTGSVNGYTF,TGTGCCAGCAGCATGGACGTGACAGGGAGCGTTAATGGCTACACCTTC
.,.,TRBV5-6,TRBJ1-1,CASSPGVRAEAFF,TGTGCCAGCAGCCCGGGAGTGAGGGCTGAAGCTTTCTTT
.,.,TRBV28,TRBJ1-3,CASSEIGDSGNTIYF,TGTGCCAGCAGTGAAATCGGGGACTCTGGAAACACCATATATTTT
.,.,TRBV6-5,TRBJ1-5,CASREYQPQHF,TGTGCCAGCAGGGAGTATCAGCCCCAGCATTTT
.,few,TRBV28,TRBJ1-3,CATYPGYGNTIYF,TGTGCCACATACCCCGGGTACGGAAACACCATATATTTT
TRBD1,.,TRBV13,TRBJ1-1,CASSSDRPKAFF,TGTGCCAGCAGCTCGGACAGGCCGAAAGCTTTCTTT
.,.,TRBV18,TRBJ1-2,CASSPPGSGYTF,TGTGCCAGCTCACCACCGGGGAGTGGCTACACCTTC
TRBD2,.,TRBV12-3/TRBV12-4,TRBJ2-7,CASSRGERREQYF,TGTGCCAGCAGCCGGGGGGAGAGACGCGAGCAGTACTTC
.,.,TRBV11-2,TRBJ1-2,CASSSLGMGLVGYTF,TGTGCCAGCAGCTCGCTTGGGATGGGGCTGGTTGGCTACACCTTC
.,.,TRBV2,TRBJ1-6,CASSAESTGLWENNSPLHF,TGTGCCAGCAGTGCCGAGTCGACAGGCCTATGGGAAAATAATTCACCCCTCCACTTT
.,.,TRBV5-6,TRBJ1-6,CASSLAQRGSPLHF,TGTGCCAGCAGCTTGGCCCAGCGGGGTTCACCCCTCCACTTT
.,.,TRBV5-6,TRBJ1-1,CASSLIGTEAFF,TGTGCCAGCAGCTTAATAGGGACTGAAGCTTTCTTT
.,.,TRBV7-9,TRBJ2-7,CASSQGPTNGQYF,TGTGCCAGCAGCCAAGGCCCGACCAACGGGCAGTACTTC
.,.,TRBV20-1,TRBJ2-6,CSASQGSNSGANVLTF,TGCAGTGCTAGTCAGGGGTCCAACTCTGGGGCCAACGTCCTGACTTTC
.,.,TRBV21-1,TRBJ1-5,CASSKDGGRRQPQHF,TGTGCCAGCAGCAAAGATGGGGGACGTCGTCAGCCCCAGCATTTT
.,.,TRBV30,TRBJ1-2,CACPKAANYGYTF,TGTGCCTGCCCTAAGGCAGCGAACTATGGCTACACCTTC
TRBD2,once,TRBV6-2/TRBV6-3,TRBJ2-1,CASSFLWAGGHNEQFF,TGTGCCAGCAGTTTCCTCTGGGCGGGGGGGCATAATGAGCAGTTCTTC
.,.,TRBV14,TRBJ2-4,CASSQVGLQNIQYF,TGTGCCAGCAGCCAAGTGGGTCTCCAAAACATTCAGTACTTC
.,.,TRBV5-1,TRBJ2-1,CASSWRLDNEQFF,TGCGCCAGCAGCTGGAGACTTGACAATGAGCAGTTCTTC
TRBD1,.,TRBV28,TRBJ1-2,CASSWDGRGLRDF,TGTGCCAGCAGTTGGGATGGCAGGGGGCTCAGGGACTTC
TRBD1,.,TRBV28,TRBJ1-2,CASSPGQGDGYTF,TGTGCCAGCAGTCCTGGGCAGGGGGATGGCTACACCTTC
.,.,TRBV7-2,TRBJ1-2,CASSFGRFYGYTF,TGTGCCAGCAGCTTTGGACGGTTCTATGGCTACACCTTC
.,.,TRBV29-1,TRBJ2-7,CSVDGWEHSDEQYF,TGCAGCGTTGATGGCTGGGAACATTCGGACGAGCAGTACTTC
.,.,TRBV25-1,TRBJ1-1,CASSGTGHAEAFF,TGTGCCAGCAGTGGAACAGGTCACGCTGAAGCTTTCTTT
.,.,TRBV7-8,TRBJ1-4,CASSLVGPRGKLFF,TGTGCCAGCAGCTTAGTTGGGCCTAGGGGAAAACTGTTTTTT
TRBD1,.,TRBV7-9,TRBJ1-1,CASSLTGTDEAFF,TGTGCCAGCAGCTTAACCGGGACAGACGAAGCTTTCTTT
.,few,TRBV5-1,TRBJ2-7,CASSQDSYEQYF,TGCGCCAGCAGCCAGGACAGCTACGAGCAGTACTTC
TRBD1,.,TRBV28,TRBJ1-5,CASTPLKDRGHLDRNQPQHF,TGTGCCAGCACCCCCCTCAAGGACAGGGGGCATCTTGATAGAAATCAGCCCCAGCATTTT
.,.,TRBV13,TRBJ1-5,CASTQGFSEGQPQHF,TGTGCCAGCACGCAGGGATTTAGCGAAGGTCAGCCCCAGCATTTT
.,.,TRBV28,TRBJ1-1,CASSLGREYEAFF,TGTGCCAGCAGTTTAGGCAGGGAGTATGAGGCTTTCTTT
.,.,TRBV29-1,TRBJ2-3,CSVAGTTGADTQYF,TGCAGCGTCGCCGGGACAACGGGCGCAGATACGCAGTATTTT
TRBD1,.,TRBV7-8,TRBJ2-7,CASSLALGTGGSYEQYF,TGTGCCAGCAGCTTAGCGCTCGGGACAGGGGGTTCCTACGAGCAGTACTTC
TRBD2,.,TRBV30,TRBJ2-1,CAWSVLAAYNEQFF,TGTGCCTGGAGTGTACTAGCGGCGTACAATGAGCAGTTCTTC
.,.,TRBV4-1,TRBJ2-3,CASSQKIRGVSDTQYF,TGCGCCAGCAGCCAAAAAATCAGGGGAGTGTCAGATACGCAGTATTTT
.,.,TRBV21-1,TRBJ1-2,CARRVEAIRGYTF,TGTGCCAGGAGAGTAGAGGCGATCCGAGGCTACACCTTC
.,.,TRBV19,TRBJ1-1,CASNFGDTEAFF,TGTGCCAGTAATTTTGGTGACACTGAAGCTTTCTTT
.,once,TRBV27,TRBJ2-7,CASSLLRQATYEQYF,TGTGCCAGCAGTTTATTAAGACAGGCAACTTACGAGCAGTACTTC
.,.,TRBV27,TRBJ1-5,CASSPTVSRSQPQHF,TGTGCCAGCAGTCCGACAGTTAGTAGGTCCCAGCCCCAGCATTTT
TRBD2,.,TRBV29-1,TRBJ2-2,CSVEGEGGELFF,TGCAGCGTTGAGGGGGAGGGCGGGGAGCTGTTTTTT
TRBD1,.,TRBV5-6,TRBJ1-6,CASRRETGTYNSPLHF,TGTGCCAGCAGGAGGGAGACAGGGACCTATAATTCACCCCTCCACTTT
.,.,TRBV2,TRBJ1-6,CASTEGLAAPLHF,TGTGCCAGCACCGAAGGACTGGCGGCACCCCTCCACTTT